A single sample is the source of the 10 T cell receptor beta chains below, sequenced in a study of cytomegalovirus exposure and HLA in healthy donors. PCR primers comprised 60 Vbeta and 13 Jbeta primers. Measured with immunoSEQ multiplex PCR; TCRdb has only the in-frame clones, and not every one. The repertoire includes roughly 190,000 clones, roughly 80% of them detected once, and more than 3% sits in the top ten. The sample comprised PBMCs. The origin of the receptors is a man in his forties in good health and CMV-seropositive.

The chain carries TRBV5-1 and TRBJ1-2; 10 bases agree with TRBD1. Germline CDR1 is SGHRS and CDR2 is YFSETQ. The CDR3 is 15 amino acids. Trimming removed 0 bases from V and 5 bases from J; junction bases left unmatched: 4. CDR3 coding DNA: TGCGCCAGCAGCTTGGCCGGACAGGGGGGATATGGCTACACCTTC. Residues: CASSLAGQGGYGYTF. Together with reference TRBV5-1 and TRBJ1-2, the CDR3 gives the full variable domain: KAGVTQTPRYLIKTRGQQVTLSCSPISGHRSVSWYQQTPGQGLQFLFEYFSETQRNKGNFPGRFSGRQFSNSRSEMNVSTLELGDSALYLCASSLAGQGGYGYTFGSGTRLTVV.

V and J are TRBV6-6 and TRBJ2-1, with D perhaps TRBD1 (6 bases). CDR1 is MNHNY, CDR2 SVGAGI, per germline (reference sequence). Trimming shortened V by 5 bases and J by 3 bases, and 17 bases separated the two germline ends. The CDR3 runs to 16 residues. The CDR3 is CASSGGVLVGYNEQFF. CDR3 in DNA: TGTGCCAGCAGTGGGGGCGTACTAGTGGGCTACAATGAGCAGTTCTTC.

The chain's CDR3 is CASSLSFEGGRYNEQFF. The CDR3 DNA reads as TGTGCCAGCAGCTTAAGTTTCGAGGGGGGGCGATACAATGAGCAGTTCTTC. The rearrangement uses TRBV7-2 and TRBJ2-1; D is possibly TRBD2 (7 bases). Germline V gives CDR1 SGHTA, CDR2 FQGNSA. V was pared by 2 bases and J by 4 bases, with 18 bases between. This CDR3 comprises 17 residues.

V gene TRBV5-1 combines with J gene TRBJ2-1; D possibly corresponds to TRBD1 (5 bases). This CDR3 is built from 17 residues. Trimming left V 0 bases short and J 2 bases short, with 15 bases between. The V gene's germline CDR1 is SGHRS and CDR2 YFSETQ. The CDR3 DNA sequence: TGCGCCAGCAGCTTGGCCGTACAGGCTAAAACCTACAATGAGCAGTTCTTC. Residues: CASSLAVQAKTYNEQFF.

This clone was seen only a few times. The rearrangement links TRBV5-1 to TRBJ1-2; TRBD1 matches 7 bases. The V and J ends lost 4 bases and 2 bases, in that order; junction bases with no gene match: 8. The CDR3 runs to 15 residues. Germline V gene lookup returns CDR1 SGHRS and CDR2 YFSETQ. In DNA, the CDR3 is TGCGCCAGCAGCCACGGGACAGTGCCAAACTATGGCTACACCTTC. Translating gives CASSHGTVPNYGYTF.

The CDR3 bases are TGTGCCAGCAGCTCCAGGGTTAGCACAGATACGCAGTATTTT. Its protein is CASSSRVSTDTQYF. The chain joins TRBV6-6 to TRBJ2-3; tentative D call: TRBD1 (5 bases). The CDR3 sequence is 14 residues long. Germline V gene lookup returns CDR1 MNHNY and CDR2 SVGAGI (reference sequence). Trimming stripped 6 bases from V and 0 bases from J, with 10 bases between.

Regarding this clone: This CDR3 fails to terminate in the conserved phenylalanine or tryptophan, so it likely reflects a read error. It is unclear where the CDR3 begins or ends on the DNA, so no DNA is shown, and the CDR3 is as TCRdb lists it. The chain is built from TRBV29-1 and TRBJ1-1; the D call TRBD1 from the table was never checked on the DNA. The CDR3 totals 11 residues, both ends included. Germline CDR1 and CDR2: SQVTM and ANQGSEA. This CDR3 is CSVALTGAGWG.

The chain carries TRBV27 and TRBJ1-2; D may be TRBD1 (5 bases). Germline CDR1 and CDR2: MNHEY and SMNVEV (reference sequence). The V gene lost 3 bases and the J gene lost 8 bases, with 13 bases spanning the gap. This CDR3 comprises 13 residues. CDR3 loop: CASSFQEWGGYTF. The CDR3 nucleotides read TGTGCCAGCAGTTTCCAAGAATGGGGCGGCTACACCTTC.

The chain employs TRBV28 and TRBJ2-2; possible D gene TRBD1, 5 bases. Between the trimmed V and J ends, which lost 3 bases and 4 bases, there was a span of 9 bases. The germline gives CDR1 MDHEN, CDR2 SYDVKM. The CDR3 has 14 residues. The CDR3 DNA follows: TGTGCCAGCAGTTTGTCAGGGTTCACCGGGGAGCTGTTTTTT. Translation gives CASSLSGFTGELFF. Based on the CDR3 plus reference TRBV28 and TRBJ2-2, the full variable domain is DVKVTQSSRYLVKRTGEKVFLECVQDMDHENMFWYRQDPGLGLRLIYFSYDVKMKEKGDIPEGYSVSREKKERFSLILESASTNQTSMYLCASSLSGFTGELFFGEGSRLTVL.

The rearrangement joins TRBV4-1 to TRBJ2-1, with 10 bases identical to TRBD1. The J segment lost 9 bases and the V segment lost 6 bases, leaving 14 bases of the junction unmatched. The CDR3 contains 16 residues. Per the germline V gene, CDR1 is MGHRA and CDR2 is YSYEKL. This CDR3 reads CASRPAPRQGATEQFF. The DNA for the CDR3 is TGCGCCAGCAGACCCGCCCCGCGACAGGGGGCGACTGAGCAGTTCTTC.